The entry below describes one T cell receptor (beta chain). The V and J ends lost 4 bases and 7 bases, in that order; junction bases with no gene match: 9. The CDR3 has 16 amino acids. Germline assignment: CDR1 KGHDR and CDR2 SFDVKD. As handled by the study authors: Nucleated cell counts were estimated from reference gene primer amplification. Only in-frame clones appear in the TCRdb table, and some are missing; sequencing was by immunoSEQ multiplex PCR. V, J and clone size reflect that table, while D and trimming were determined from the DNA. The sample comprises some 190,000 clones, 76% of which are singletons, and around 7.9% rests with the top ten. These data are taken from a study of blood T cell repertoires in COVID-19. Study information: Spain, Italy and the United States supplied samples that represented acute and convalescent COVID-19. T cells, B-cell-depleted T cells, or PBMCs provided the cDNA or gDNA that served as material.

This TCR came from a woman aged 50 to 60 with active or convalescent COVID-19. The source material was peripheral blood. V gene TRBV24-1 combines with J gene TRBJ2-1; 10 bases match TRBD1. The CDR3 loop reads CATSDGQGGYRNEQFF. CDR3 nucleotides: TGTGCCACCAGTGACGGACAGGGGGGGTATCGGAATGAGCAGTTCTTC.